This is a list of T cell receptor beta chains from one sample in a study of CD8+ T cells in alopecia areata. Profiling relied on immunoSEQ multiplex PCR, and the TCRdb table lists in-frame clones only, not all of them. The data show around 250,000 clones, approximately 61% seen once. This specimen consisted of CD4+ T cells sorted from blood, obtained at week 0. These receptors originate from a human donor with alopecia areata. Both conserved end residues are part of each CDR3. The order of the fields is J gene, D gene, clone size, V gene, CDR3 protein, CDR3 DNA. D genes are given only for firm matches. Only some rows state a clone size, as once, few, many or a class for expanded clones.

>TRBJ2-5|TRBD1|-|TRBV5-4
CASSTRGPGETQYF
TGTGCCAGCAGCACAAGGGGGCCGGGGGAGACCCAGTACTTC
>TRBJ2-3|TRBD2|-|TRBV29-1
CSVGGSGGGPLQDTQYF
TGCAGCGTTGGAGGTAGCGGGGGGGGTCCATTACAAGATACGCAGTATTTT
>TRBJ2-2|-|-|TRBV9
CASSVLQTGELFF
TGTGCCAGCAGCGTTCTCCAAACCGGGGAGCTGTTTTTT
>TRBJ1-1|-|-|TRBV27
CASSFGPGVGTEAFF
TGTGCCAGCAGTTTCGGACCTGGGGTGGGGACTGAAGCTTTCTTT
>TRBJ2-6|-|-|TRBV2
CASSRQGGAGANVLTF
TGTGCCAGCAGCCGCCAGGGGGGCGCTGGGGCCAACGTCCTGACTTTC
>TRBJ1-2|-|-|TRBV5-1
CASSLERAGGYTF
TGCGCCAGCAGCTTGGAGAGGGCGGGAGGCTACACCTTC
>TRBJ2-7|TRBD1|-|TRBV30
CAWSPRNRGGPYEQYF
TGTGCCTGGAGTCCCCGGAACAGGGGCGGGCCCTACGAGCAGTACTTC
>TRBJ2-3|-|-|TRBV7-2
CASSLLGDTQYF
TGTGCCAGCAGCTTACTTGGAGATACGCAGTATTTT
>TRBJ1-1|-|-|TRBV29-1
CSVEAEGLGTEAFF
TGCAGCGTTGAAGCGGAGGGCCTAGGCACTGAAGCTTTCTTT
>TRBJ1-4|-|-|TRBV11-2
CASSARGSATNEKLFF
TGTGCCAGCAGCGCCCGCGGGTCGGCAACTAATGAAAAACTGTTTTTT
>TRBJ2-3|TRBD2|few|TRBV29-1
CSVVSGGPTDTQYF
TGCAGCGTTGTTAGCGGGGGCCCCACAGATACGCAGTATTTT
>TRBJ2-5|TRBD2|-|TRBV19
CASRSSGGMSQYF
TGTGCCAGTAGGTCTAGCGGGGGGATGTCCCAGTACTTC
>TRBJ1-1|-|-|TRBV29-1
CSPEGGANTEAFF
TGCAGCCCCGAGGGGGGGGCGAACACTGAAGCTTTCTTT